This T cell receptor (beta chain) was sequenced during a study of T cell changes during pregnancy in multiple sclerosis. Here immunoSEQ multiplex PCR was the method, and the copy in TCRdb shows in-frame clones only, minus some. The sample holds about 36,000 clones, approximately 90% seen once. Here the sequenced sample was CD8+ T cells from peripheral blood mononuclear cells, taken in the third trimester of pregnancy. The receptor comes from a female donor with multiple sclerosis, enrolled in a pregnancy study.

This CDR3 is CASSLNQATNEQFF. The DNA of the CDR3 is TGTGCCAGCAGCTTAAACCAAGCCACCAATGAGCAGTTCTTC. The rearrangement uses TRBV7-9 and TRBJ2-1; D is undetermined. CDR1 and CDR2 from the germline V gene are SEHNR and FQNEAQ (reference sequence). This CDR3 comprises 14 residues. Deletions cut 2 bases from V and 6 bases from J, with 11 bases between. Full variable domain (outside the CDR3, taken from reference TRBV7-9 and TRBJ2-1): DTGVSQNPRHKITKRGQNVTFRCDPISEHNRLYWYRQTLGQGPEFLTYFQNEAQLEKSRLLSDRFSAERPKGSFSTLEIQRTEQGDSAMYLCASSLNQATNEQFFGPGTRLTVL.